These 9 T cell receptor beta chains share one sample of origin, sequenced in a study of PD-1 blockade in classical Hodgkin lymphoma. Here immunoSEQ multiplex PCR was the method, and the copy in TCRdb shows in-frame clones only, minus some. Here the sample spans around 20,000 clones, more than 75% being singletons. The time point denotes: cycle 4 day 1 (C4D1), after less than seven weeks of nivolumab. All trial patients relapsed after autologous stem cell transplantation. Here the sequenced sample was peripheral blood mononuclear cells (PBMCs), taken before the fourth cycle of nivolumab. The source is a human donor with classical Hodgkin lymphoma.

CDR3 sequence reads: CASREGGTYEQYF. CDR3 bases: TGTGCCAGTAGAGAGGGTGGCACCTACGAGCAGTACTTC. V and J are TRBV19 and TRBJ2-7; the D gene is possibly TRBD2 (5 bases). CDR3 length: 13 residues. The germline gives CDR1 LNHDA, CDR2 SQIVND (reference sequence). V lost 6 bases and J lost 2, with 11 bases in between. The full variable domain, completed using reference TRBV19 and TRBJ2-7, is DGGITQSPKYLFRKEGQNVTLSCEQNLNHDAMYWYRQDPGQGLRLIYYSQIVNDFQKGDIAEGYSVSREKKESFPLTVTSAQKNPTAFYLCASREGGTYEQYFGPGTRLTVT.

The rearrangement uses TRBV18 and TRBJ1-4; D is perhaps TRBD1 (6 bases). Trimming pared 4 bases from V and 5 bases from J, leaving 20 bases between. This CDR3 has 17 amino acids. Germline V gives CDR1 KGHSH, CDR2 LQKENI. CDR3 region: CASSRWPVGAQNEKLFF. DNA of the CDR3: TGTGCCAGCTCACGATGGCCCGTGGGGGCACAGAATGAAAAACTGTTTTTT.

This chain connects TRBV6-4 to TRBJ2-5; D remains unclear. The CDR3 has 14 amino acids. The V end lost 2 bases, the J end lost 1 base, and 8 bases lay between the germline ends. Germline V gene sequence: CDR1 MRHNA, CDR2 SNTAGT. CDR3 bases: TGTGCCAGCAGTGACGGGCAAGGCCAAGAGACCCAGTACTTC. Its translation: CASSDGQGQETQYF.

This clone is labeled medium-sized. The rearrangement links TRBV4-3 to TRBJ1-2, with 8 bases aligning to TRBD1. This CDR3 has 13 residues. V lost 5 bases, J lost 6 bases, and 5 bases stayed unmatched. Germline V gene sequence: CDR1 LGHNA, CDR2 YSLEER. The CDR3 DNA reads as TGCGCCAGCAGCACACAGGGGGGAGATGGCTACACCTTC. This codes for CASSTQGGDGYTF.

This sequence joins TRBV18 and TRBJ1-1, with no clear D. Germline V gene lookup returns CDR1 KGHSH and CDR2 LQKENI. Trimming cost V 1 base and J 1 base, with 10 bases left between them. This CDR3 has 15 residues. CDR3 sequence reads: CASSPQTAENTEAFF. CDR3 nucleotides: TGTGCCAGCTCACCACAAACGGCCGAGAACACTGAAGCTTTCTTT.

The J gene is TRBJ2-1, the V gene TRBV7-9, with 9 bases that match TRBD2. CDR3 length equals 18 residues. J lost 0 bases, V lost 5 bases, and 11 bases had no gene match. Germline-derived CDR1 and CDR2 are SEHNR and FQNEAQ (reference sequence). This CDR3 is CASSPTGRGGSSYNEQFF. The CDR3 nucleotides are TGTGCCAGCAGCCCAACGGGGCGGGGGGGAAGCTCCTACAATGAGCAGTTCTTC.

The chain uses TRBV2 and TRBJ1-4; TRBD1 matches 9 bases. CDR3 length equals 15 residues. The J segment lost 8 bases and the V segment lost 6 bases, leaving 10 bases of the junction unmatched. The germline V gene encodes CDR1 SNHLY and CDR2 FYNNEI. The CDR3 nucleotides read TGTGCCAGCAGCGAGGAAAGGACAGGGGAAGAAAAACTGTTTTTT. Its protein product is CASSEERTGEEKLFF.

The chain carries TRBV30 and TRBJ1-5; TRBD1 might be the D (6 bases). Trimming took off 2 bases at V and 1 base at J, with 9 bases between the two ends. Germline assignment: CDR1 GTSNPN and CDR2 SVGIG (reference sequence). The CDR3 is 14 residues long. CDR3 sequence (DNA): TGTGCCTGGAGTCGGGGGGCCAGCAATCAGCCCCAGCATTTT. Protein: CAWSRGASNQPQHF. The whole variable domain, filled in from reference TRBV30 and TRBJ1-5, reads SQTIHQWPATLVQPVGSPLSLECTVEGTSNPNLYWYRQAAGRGLQLLFYSVGIGQISSEVPQNLSASRPQDRQFILSSKKLLLSDSGFYLCAWSRGASNQPQHFGDGTRLSIL.

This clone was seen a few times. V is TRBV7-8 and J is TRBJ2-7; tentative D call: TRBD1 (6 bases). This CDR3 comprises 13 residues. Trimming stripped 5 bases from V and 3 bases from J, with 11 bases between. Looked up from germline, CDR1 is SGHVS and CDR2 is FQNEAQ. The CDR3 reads CASSRGQYYEQYV. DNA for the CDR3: TGTGCCAGCAGCCGTGGACAGTACTACGAGCAGTACGTC.